One and the same sample provided the 7 T cell receptor beta chains below, sequenced in a study of Ad26.COV2.S vaccination and SARS-CoV-2 variants. Profiling relied on immunoSEQ multiplex PCR, and the TCRdb table lists in-frame clones only, not all of them. The sample lists roughly 330,000 clones, around 90% occurring once. Sample treatment: around 19 received Ad26.COV2.S at low or high dose, single or two shots; about five received placebo; per-sample allocation not given. Day 63 following the first vaccine or placebo injection was when the samples were taken. Here the sequenced sample was peripheral blood, taken in a trial of Ad26.COV2.S vaccine versus placebo. Source of these receptors: a person aged 18-60 years who received the Ad26.COV2.S COVID-19 vaccine or a placebo.

The chain uses TRBV27 and TRBJ2-7; 9 bases map to TRBD2. The junction had 6 bases not matched to a gene; V was cut back by 4 bases and J by 5 bases. This CDR3 region has 14 residues. Germline CDR1 reads MNHEY; CDR2 reads SMNVEV (reference sequence). In DNA form, the CDR3 reads TGTGCCAGCAGTTCTATAGCGGGAGAGAACGAGCAGTACGTC. Translation gives CASSSIAGENEQYV.

The sample holds one count of this clone. The J gene is TRBJ2-7, the V gene TRBV10-3, with D possibly being TRBD1 (6 bases). The V gene lost 0 bases and the J gene lost 3 bases, with 21 bases spanning the gap. The CDR3 loop spans 18 amino acids. Germline V CDR1 and CDR2: ENHRY, SYGVKD. The CDR3 sequence is CAISESWTDQGSDYEQYV. For the CDR3, the DNA is TGTGCCATCAGTGAGTCCTGGACCGACCAGGGGAGTGACTACGAGCAGTACGTC.

The chain uses TRBV27 and TRBJ2-1; 9 bases map to TRBD1. The CDR3 runs to 15 residues. V trimming: 2 bases; J trimming: 7 bases; junction bases outside the gene matches: 6. In germline, CDR1 is MNHEY, CDR2 SMNVEV (reference sequence). The CDR3 reads CASSLGTGYSNEQFF. CDR3 bases: TGTGCCAGCAGTTTAGGGACAGGGTATTCGAATGAGCAGTTCTTC.

On this clone: One junction end does not reproduce the germline sequence, and a read error may be involved. The rearrangement links TRBV4-1 to TRBJ2-5; 8 nucleotides align to TRBD2. This CDR3 has 12 residues. In germline, CDR1 is MGHRA, CDR2 YSYEKL. The CDR3 sequence: CASSQDGRVGHF. As DNA, the CDR3 is TGCGCCAGCAGCCAAGACGGGAGGGTAGGACACTTC.

The rearrangement links TRBV6-5 to TRBJ1-1, with TRBD1 matching over 7 bases. V was clipped by 2 bases and J by 3 bases; unmatched bases: 6. Per the germline V gene, CDR1 is MNHEY and CDR2 is SVGAGI. This CDR3 spans 15 amino acids. This CDR3 is CASSYDRVGDTEAFF. The CDR3 DNA reads as TGTGCCAGCAGTTACGACAGGGTGGGAGACACTGAAGCTTTCTTT.

V and J are TRBV30 and TRBJ2-1; TRBD1 matches 7 bases. The V gene end was trimmed by 6 bases and the J gene end by 8 bases; junction bases not matched to a gene: 7. Germline V gene data show CDR1 as GTSNPN and CDR2 as SVGIG (reference sequence). This CDR3 region has 12 residues. The CDR3 DNA reads as TGTGCCTGTAAACAGGGGTGGCATGAGCAGTTCTTC. Translated, it gives CACKQGWHEQFF.

The rearrangement uses TRBV5-1 and TRBJ2-1; TRBD2 matches at 9 bases. There are 16 residues in the CDR3. The germline V gene encodes CDR1 SGHRS and CDR2 YFSETQ. J was trimmed by 7 bases and V by 1 base; bases with no gene match: 9. The CDR3 spells CASSLPHSGGRNEQFF. The CDR3 bases are TGCGCCAGCAGCTTGCCTCATAGCGGGGGTCGTAATGAGCAGTTCTTC.